This section outlines one TCR beta chain sequence together with its context. The source of the sample is a study of CD8 T cells in Susac syndrome. RNA in amounts of roughly 0.5 to 1 ug was reverse transcribed with random hexamers. TCRdb re-analysed the immunoSEQ multiplex PCR reads in MiXCR, keeping a single row per CDR3 protein. Among roughly 150,000 distinct CDR3 sequences listed, approximately 95% were seen once. The J segment lost 9 bases and the V segment lost 9 bases, leaving 7 bases of the junction unmatched. The CDR3 covers 14 residues. Germline V lookup: CDR1 MNHEY, CDR2 SVGAGI. Sequencing was done on a sample of CD4+ T cells from PBMCs. This chain connects TRBV6-5 to TRBJ1-6; 11 bases map to TRBD1. This sequence was found in a human donor with Susac syndrome. This chain's CDR3 is CASGEGQGGSPLHF. For the CDR3, the DNA is TGTGCCAGTGGGGAGGGACAGGGGGGTTCACCCCTCCACTTT.